The source of this TCR beta chain is a study of post-analysis software for immune sequencing data. Across the study: Relapsing-remitting, secondary progressive and progressive-relapsing multiple sclerosis courses were included. Study-wide points: The five TRBV segments detected at higher frequency in patients than in controls included TRBV5-6, TRBV5-1 and TRBV20-1. F-measure co-clustering was strong for batch-matched samples.

This CDR3 comprises 15 residues. Germline V gene sequence: CDR1 MNHNS, CDR2 SASEGT. Deletions cut 2 bases from V and 5 bases from J, with 15 bases between. With regard to this clonotype: Its antigen remains unidentified.

TCR beta cDNA libraries had unique molecular identifiers. From around 0.96 to 9.9 million T cells, 400,000 to 550,000 cDNA molecules were obtained. One entry per CDR3 protein results from TCRdb running MiXCR on the PCR reads. The table includes 650,000 to 900,000 distinct CDR3 sequences, about half detected once. The chain employs TRBV6-1 and TRBJ1-2, with D possibly matching TRBD1 (5 bases). The TCR originated in a girl between 10 and 17 years old with multiple sclerosis. Sequenced sample: blood. CDR3 loop: CASSELTGRGYGYTF. CDR3 nucleotide sequence: TGTGCCAGCAGTGAATTAACAGGAAGGGGATATGGCTACACCTTC.